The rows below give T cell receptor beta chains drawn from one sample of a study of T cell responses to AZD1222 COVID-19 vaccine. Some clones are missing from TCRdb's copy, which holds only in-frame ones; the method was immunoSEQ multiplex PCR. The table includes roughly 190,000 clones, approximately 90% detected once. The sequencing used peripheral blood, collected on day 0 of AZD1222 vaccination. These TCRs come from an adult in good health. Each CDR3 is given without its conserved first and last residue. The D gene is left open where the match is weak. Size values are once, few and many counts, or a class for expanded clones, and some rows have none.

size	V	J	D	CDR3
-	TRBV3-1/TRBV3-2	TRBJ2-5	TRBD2	ASSQDSGGMKTQY
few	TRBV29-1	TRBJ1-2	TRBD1	SDTGQGGYGYT
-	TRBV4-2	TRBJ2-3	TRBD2	ASSPEAGGGTDTQY
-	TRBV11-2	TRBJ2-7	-	ASSLGLAEQSYEQY
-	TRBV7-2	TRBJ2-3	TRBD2	ASSLEGTSVTDTQY
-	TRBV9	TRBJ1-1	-	ASRGLPGAREGEDTEAF
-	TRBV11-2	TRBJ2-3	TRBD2	ASSPLSGSSTDTQY
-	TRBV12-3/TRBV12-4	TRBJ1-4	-	ASSFYEKLF
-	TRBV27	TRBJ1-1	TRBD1	ASSTIRAGGGTEAF
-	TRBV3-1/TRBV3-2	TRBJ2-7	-	ASSQGATDSYEQY
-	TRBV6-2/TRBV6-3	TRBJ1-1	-	ASSYPGVSEAF
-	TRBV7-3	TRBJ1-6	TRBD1	ASSFGQENSPLH
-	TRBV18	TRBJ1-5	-	ASSPDRQGEQPQH
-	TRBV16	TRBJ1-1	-	ASSLQGSTEAF
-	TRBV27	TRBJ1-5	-	ASSLRSNQPQH
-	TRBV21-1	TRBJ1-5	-	ASPPGGGNQPQH
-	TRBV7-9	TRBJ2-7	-	ASSNWRSGSYEQY
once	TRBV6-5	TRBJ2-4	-	AARGAKNIQY
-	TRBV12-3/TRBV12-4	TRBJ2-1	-	ASSLGQASGQF
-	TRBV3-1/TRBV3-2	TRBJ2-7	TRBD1	ASSQFSTGPPYEQY
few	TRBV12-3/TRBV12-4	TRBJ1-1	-	ASIGAWGTEAF
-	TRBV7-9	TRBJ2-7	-	ASSFLGVAPYEQY
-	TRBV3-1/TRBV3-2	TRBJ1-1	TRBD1	ASSRVMRDRGGRTEAF
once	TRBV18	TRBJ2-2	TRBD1	ASSPKSTTGTNTGELF
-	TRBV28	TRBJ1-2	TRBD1	ASSYLDRGRFPYGYT
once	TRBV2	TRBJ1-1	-	ASMGITEAF
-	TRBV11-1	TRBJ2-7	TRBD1	ASSLANYGTGVAYEQY
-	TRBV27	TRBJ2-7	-	ASSSGLSGYEQY
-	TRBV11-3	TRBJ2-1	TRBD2	ASSRRAGGSNEQF
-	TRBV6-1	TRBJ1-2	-	ASSESPFYYGYT
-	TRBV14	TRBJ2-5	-	ASSQDLQETQY
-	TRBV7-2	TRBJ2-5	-	ASSGRGGHQETQY
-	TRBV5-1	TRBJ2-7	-	ASSYRGALDFSYEQY
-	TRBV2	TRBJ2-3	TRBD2	ASRREGVGGTDTQY
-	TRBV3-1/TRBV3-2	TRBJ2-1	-	ASSQWPRAGAEQF